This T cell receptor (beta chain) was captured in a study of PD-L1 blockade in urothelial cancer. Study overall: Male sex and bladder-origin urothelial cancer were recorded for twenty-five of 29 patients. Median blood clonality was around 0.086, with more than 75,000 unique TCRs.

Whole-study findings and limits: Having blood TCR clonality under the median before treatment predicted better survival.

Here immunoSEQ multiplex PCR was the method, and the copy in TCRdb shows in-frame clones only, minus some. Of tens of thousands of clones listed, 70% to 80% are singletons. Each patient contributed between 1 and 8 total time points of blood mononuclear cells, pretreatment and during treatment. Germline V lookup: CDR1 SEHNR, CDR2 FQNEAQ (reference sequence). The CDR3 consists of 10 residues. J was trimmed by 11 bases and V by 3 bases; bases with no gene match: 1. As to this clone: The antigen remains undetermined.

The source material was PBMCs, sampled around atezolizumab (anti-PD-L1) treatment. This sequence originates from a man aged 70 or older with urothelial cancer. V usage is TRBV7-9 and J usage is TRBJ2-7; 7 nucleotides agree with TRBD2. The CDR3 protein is CASSLGGKYF. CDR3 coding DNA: TGTGCCAGCAGCTTGGGGGGGAAGTACTTC.